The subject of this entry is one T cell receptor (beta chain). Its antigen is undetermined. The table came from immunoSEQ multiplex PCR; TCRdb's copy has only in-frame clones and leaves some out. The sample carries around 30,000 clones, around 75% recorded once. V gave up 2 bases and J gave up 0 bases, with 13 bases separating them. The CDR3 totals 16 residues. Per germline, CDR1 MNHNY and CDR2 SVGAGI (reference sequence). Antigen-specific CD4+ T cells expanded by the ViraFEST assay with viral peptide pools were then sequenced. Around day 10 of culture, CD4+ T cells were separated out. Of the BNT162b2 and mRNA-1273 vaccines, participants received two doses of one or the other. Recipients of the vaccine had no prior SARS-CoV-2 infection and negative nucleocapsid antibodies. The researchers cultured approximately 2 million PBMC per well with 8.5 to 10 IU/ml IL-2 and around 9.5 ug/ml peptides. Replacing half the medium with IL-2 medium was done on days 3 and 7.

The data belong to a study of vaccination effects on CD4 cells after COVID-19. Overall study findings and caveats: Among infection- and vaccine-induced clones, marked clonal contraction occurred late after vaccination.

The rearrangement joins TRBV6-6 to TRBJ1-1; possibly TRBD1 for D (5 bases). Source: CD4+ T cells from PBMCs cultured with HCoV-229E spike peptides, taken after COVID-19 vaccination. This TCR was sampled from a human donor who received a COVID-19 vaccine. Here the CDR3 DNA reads TGTGCCAGCAGTTACCCTCACACAGGCTTGAACACTGAAGCTTTCTTT. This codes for CASSYPHTGLNTEAFF.